A selection of T cell receptor beta chains follows, all from one sample in a study of OX40 agonist ivuxolimab in advanced cancers. Data came from immunoSEQ multiplex PCR; TCRdb stores just in-frame clones and leaves some out. The sample records around 72,000 clones, more than 80% being singletons. Sequencing used CD4+ or CD8+ T cells sorted from blood, obtained in a trial of the OX40 agonist ivuxolimab. These receptors were collected from an adult with an advanced solid tumor such as melanoma, head and neck, liver or kidney cancer. Both conserved end residues are part of each CDR3. D genes are given only for firm matches. Expanded clones are given a class, and other clones once, few, many or no size at all.

V gene: TRBV18
J gene: TRBJ1-1
D gene: TRBD1
clone size: NA
CDR3 DNA: TGTGCCAGCTCGACAGGGGTTGGGACTGAAGCTTTCTTT
CDR3 protein: CASSTGVGTEAFF

V gene: TRBV29-1
J gene: TRBJ2-1
D gene: TRBD2
clone size: NA
CDR3 DNA: TGCAGCATTAGCGGGGGCGCGAGCTCCTACAATGAGCAGTTCTTC
CDR3 protein: CSISGGASSYNEQFF

V gene: TRBV6-5
J gene: TRBJ2-7
D gene: TRBD2
clone size: NA
CDR3 DNA: TGTGCCAGCAGTTACTCGCAGCGGGGGAAGACCTACGAGCAGTACTTC
CDR3 protein: CASSYSQRGKTYEQYF

V gene: TRBV12-5
J gene: TRBJ1-1
D gene: NA
clone size: NA
CDR3 DNA: TGTGCTAGTGGGACAGCGTACACTGAAGCTTTCTTT
CDR3 protein: CASGTAYTEAFF

V gene: TRBV28
J gene: TRBJ1-2
D gene: TRBD1
clone size: NA
CDR3 DNA: TGTGCCAGCACCCGACAGGGGTACTATGGCTACACCTTC
CDR3 protein: CASTRQGYYGYTF

V gene: TRBV2
J gene: TRBJ1-1
D gene: NA
clone size: NA
CDR3 DNA: TGTGCCAGCGGGAATGAAGTGAACACTGAAGCTTTCTTT
CDR3 protein: CASGNEVNTEAFF

V gene: TRBV28
J gene: TRBJ1-2
D gene: TRBD1
clone size: NA
CDR3 DNA: TGTGCCAGCAGTCGCCCCGACAGGGGAGGGGGCTATGGCTACACCTTC
CDR3 protein: CASSRPDRGGGYGYTF

V gene: TRBV7-2
J gene: TRBJ2-3
D gene: TRBD2
clone size: once
CDR3 DNA: TGTGCCAGCAGCCCTGAACCCGCGGGGGGGCCCGATACGCAGTATTTT
CDR3 protein: CASSPEPAGGPDTQYF

V gene: TRBV9
J gene: TRBJ2-3
D gene: TRBD2
clone size: NA
CDR3 DNA: TGTGCCAGCAGCGTAGATCAGCGGGACACAGATACGCAGTATTTT
CDR3 protein: CASSVDQRDTDTQYF

V gene: TRBV30
J gene: TRBJ1-2
D gene: TRBD1
clone size: NA
CDR3 DNA: TGTGCCTGGGGGGACAGGAACTATGGCTACACCTTC
CDR3 protein: CAWGDRNYGYTF

V gene: TRBV9
J gene: TRBJ1-4
D gene: NA
clone size: NA
CDR3 DNA: TGTGCCAGCAGCGCCACCGACGGGCGCTCCAATGAAAAACTGTTTTTT
CDR3 protein: CASSATDGRSNEKLFF

V gene: TRBV11-2
J gene: TRBJ1-1
D gene: TRBD1
clone size: NA
CDR3 DNA: TGTGCCAGCAGCTTAAGGCAGGGGGTAGGTGGTGAAGCTTTCTTT
CDR3 protein: CASSLRQGVGGEAFF

V gene: TRBV9
J gene: TRBJ2-5
D gene: NA
clone size: NA
CDR3 DNA: TGTGCCAGCAGCGTAGTGGGGGAGACCCAGTACTTC
CDR3 protein: CASSVVGETQYF

V gene: TRBV5-4
J gene: TRBJ2-2
D gene: NA
clone size: NA
CDR3 DNA: TGTGCCAGCACCCAGAGGCTCCCCACTCGGGGCGCCGGGGAGCTGTTTTTT
CDR3 protein: CASTQRLPTRGAGELFF

V gene: TRBV9
J gene: TRBJ1-6
D gene: NA
clone size: NA
CDR3 DNA: TGTGCCAGCAGCCCCCTACAGAGTAATAATTCACCCCTCCACTTT
CDR3 protein: CASSPLQSNNSPLHF

V gene: TRBV12-2
J gene: TRBJ1-5
D gene: NA
clone size: NA
CDR3 DNA: TGTGCAAGTCGCTTTGTAGTAAGGGGCAATCAGCCCCAGCATTTT
CDR3 protein: CASRFVVRGNQPQHF

V gene: TRBV29-1
J gene: TRBJ2-7
D gene: NA
clone size: once
CDR3 DNA: TGCAGCGTCGTCCCGGGGTCCGAGCAGTACTTC
CDR3 protein: CSVVPGSEQYF

V gene: TRBV18
J gene: TRBJ1-3
D gene: NA
clone size: NA
CDR3 DNA: TGTGCCAGCTCACCTGTCGGGGCTGCTGGAAACACCATATATTTT
CDR3 protein: CASSPVGAAGNTIYF

V gene: TRBV11-3
J gene: TRBJ2-2
D gene: NA
clone size: NA
CDR3 DNA: TGTGCCAGCAGCCTAACATGGGCTGGCACCGGGGAGCTGTTTTTT
CDR3 protein: CASSLTWAGTGELFF

V gene: TRBV6-1
J gene: TRBJ2-1
D gene: TRBD2
clone size: NA
CDR3 DNA: TGTGCCAGCAGTGAAGTAGCGGGAGTCGACTATGAGCAGTTCTTC
CDR3 protein: CASSEVAGVDYEQFF

V gene: TRBV18
J gene: TRBJ1-1
D gene: NA
clone size: NA
CDR3 DNA: TGTGCCAGCTCACCCCTTCCGGACTACGGTGAAGCTTTCTTT
CDR3 protein: CASSPLPDYGEAFF

V gene: TRBV7-3
J gene: TRBJ1-1
D gene: TRBD1
clone size: NA
CDR3 DNA: TGTGCCAGCAGCCCCGGGACAGGGGGAACTGAAGCTTTCTTT
CDR3 protein: CASSPGTGGTEAFF

V gene: TRBV7-9
J gene: TRBJ2-3
D gene: NA
clone size: NA
CDR3 DNA: TGTGCCAGCAGCCGCACGGGAGATACGCAGTATTTT
CDR3 protein: CASSRTGDTQYF

V gene: TRBV19
J gene: TRBJ1-2
D gene: TRBD1
clone size: NA
CDR3 DNA: TGTGCCAGTACGGCGAACAGGGGACCTAACTATGGCTACACCTTC
CDR3 protein: CASTANRGPNYGYTF

V gene: TRBV28
J gene: TRBJ2-1
D gene: TRBD2
clone size: NA
CDR3 DNA: TGTGCCAGCAGTCCCCGTCTTGGGCGGGGGGGCGTTGAGCAGTTCTTC
CDR3 protein: CASSPRLGRGGVEQFF

V gene: TRBV18
J gene: TRBJ2-3
D gene: TRBD2
clone size: NA
CDR3 DNA: TGTGCCAGCTCAAAACCGGGACTAGCGGGACACACAGATACGCAGTATTTT
CDR3 protein: CASSKPGLAGHTDTQYF

V gene: TRBV9
J gene: TRBJ2-1
D gene: NA
clone size: NA
CDR3 DNA: TGTGCCAGCAGCGCACAGGGAATTGACAATGAGCAGTTCTTC
CDR3 protein: CASSAQGIDNEQFF

V gene: TRBV2
J gene: TRBJ1-1
D gene: NA
clone size: once
CDR3 DNA: TGTGCCAGCAGTGCGGGGGCGCACACTGAAGCTTTCTTT
CDR3 protein: CASSAGAHTEAFF

V gene: TRBV10-2
J gene: TRBJ2-3
D gene: TRBD2
clone size: NA
CDR3 DNA: TGCGCCAGCATTGGACTAGCGGGGAACACAGATACGCAGTATTTT
CDR3 protein: CASIGLAGNTDTQYF

V gene: TRBV6-1
J gene: TRBJ1-1
D gene: NA
clone size: NA
CDR3 DNA: TGTGCCAGCAGCCAGGGAGGCCTCCGCACTGAAGCTTTCTTT
CDR3 protein: CASSQGGLRTEAFF

V gene: TRBV2
J gene: TRBJ1-6
D gene: NA
clone size: few
CDR3 DNA: TGTGCCAGCAGTGACCACAGGGCCGGGGCACCCCTCCACTTT
CDR3 protein: CASSDHRAGAPLHF

V gene: TRBV6-6
J gene: TRBJ2-3
D gene: NA
clone size: NA
CDR3 DNA: TGTGCCAGCAGTCCCACAGATACGCAGTATTTT
CDR3 protein: CASSPTDTQYF

V gene: TRBV11-3
J gene: TRBJ2-3
D gene: NA
clone size: NA
CDR3 DNA: TGTGCCAGCAGCTTAGAGGGGCTAGCCACAGATACGCAGTATTTT
CDR3 protein: CASSLEGLATDTQYF

V gene: TRBV7-9
J gene: TRBJ2-7
D gene: TRBD2
clone size: NA
CDR3 DNA: TGTGCCAGCAGCCCCGCCCGGAGGACTAGCGCCTTTGGGGAGCAGTACTTC
CDR3 protein: CASSPARRTSAFGEQYF

V gene: TRBV6-5
J gene: TRBJ1-6
D gene: NA
clone size: NA
CDR3 DNA: TGTGCCAGCAGTTACTCGTCTCAGGGAAATTCACCCCTCCACTTT
CDR3 protein: CASSYSSQGNSPLHF

V gene: TRBV10-2
J gene: TRBJ1-2
D gene: NA
clone size: NA
CDR3 DNA: TGCGCCAGCAGCCCCGGGATTAACTATGGCTACACCTTC
CDR3 protein: CASSPGINYGYTF

V gene: TRBV7-7
J gene: TRBJ2-3
D gene: TRBD2
clone size: NA
CDR3 DNA: TGTGCTAGCAGCCCCGGACTAGCGGGAAGCACAGATACGCAGTATTTT
CDR3 protein: CASSPGLAGSTDTQYF

V gene: TRBV23-1
J gene: TRBJ2-7
D gene: TRBD2
clone size: NA
CDR3 DNA: TGCGCCAGCAGTTTTAGCGGGCCGCACGATCCTCCCAACGAGCAGTACTTC
CDR3 protein: CASSFSGPHDPPNEQYF

V gene: TRBV30
J gene: TRBJ2-6
D gene: TRBD1
clone size: NA
CDR3 DNA: TGTGCCTGGAGAGTTGGACAGGGTGCTGGGGCCAACGTCCTGACTTTC
CDR3 protein: CAWRVGQGAGANVLTF

V gene: TRBV28
J gene: TRBJ1-4
D gene: NA
clone size: NA
CDR3 DNA: TGTGCCAGCATTGGGGGCCCTAATGAAAAACTGTTTTTT
CDR3 protein: CASIGGPNEKLFF

V gene: TRBV2
J gene: TRBJ1-2
D gene: NA
clone size: once
CDR3 DNA: TGTGCCATCCCAAGCGGCCTAGCTGGGTCTGGCTACACCTTC
CDR3 protein: CAIPSGLAGSGYTF

V gene: TRBV7-9
J gene: TRBJ2-3
D gene: NA
clone size: NA
CDR3 DNA: TGTGCCAGCAGCTCCCACAGAGGAGATACAGATACGCAGTATTTT
CDR3 protein: CASSSHRGDTDTQYF

V gene: TRBV28
J gene: TRBJ2-7
D gene: TRBD2
clone size: NA
CDR3 DNA: TGTGCCAGCAGTCAAACCGGGACTAGCGGGAGCTCCTACGAGCAGTACTTC
CDR3 protein: CASSQTGTSGSSYEQYF

V gene: TRBV18
J gene: TRBJ1-1
D gene: NA
clone size: NA
CDR3 DNA: TGTGCCAGCTCACCACCCGGACCGGGGGGCACTGAAGCTTTCTTT
CDR3 protein: CASSPPGPGGTEAFF

V gene: TRBV6-5
J gene: TRBJ1-5
D gene: TRBD1
clone size: NA
CDR3 DNA: TGTGCCAGCAGATTCAGGGGGGAAAGCAATCAGCCCCAGCATTTT
CDR3 protein: CASRFRGESNQPQHF

V gene: TRBV5-1
J gene: TRBJ2-5
D gene: NA
clone size: NA
CDR3 DNA: TGCGCCAGCAGTTTAGAAACCATCCGGGAGACCCAGTACTTC
CDR3 protein: CASSLETIRETQYF

V gene: TRBV7-9
J gene: TRBJ1-6
D gene: NA
clone size: NA
CDR3 DNA: TGTGCCAGCAGCCCGCGGGTCCGGGGGGCACCCCTCCACTTT
CDR3 protein: CASSPRVRGAPLHF

V gene: TRBV4-2
J gene: TRBJ1-5
D gene: TRBD1
clone size: NA
CDR3 DNA: TGTGCCAGCAGCCAGAGCCCCCCAGGGGGCGGTCAGCCCCAGCATTTT
CDR3 protein: CASSQSPPGGGQPQHF

V gene: TRBV6-1
J gene: TRBJ1-3
D gene: TRBD1
clone size: NA
CDR3 DNA: TGTGCCAGCCTCCCTCATTTGGGACAGGGAAACACCATATATTTT
CDR3 protein: CASLPHLGQGNTIYF

V gene: TRBV2
J gene: TRBJ2-7
D gene: NA
clone size: NA
CDR3 DNA: TGTGCCAGCAGTGAAGCTCCAGGGGCCCTAAACTACGAGCAGTACTTC
CDR3 protein: CASSEAPGALNYEQYF

V gene: TRBV9
J gene: TRBJ2-5
D gene: TRBD1
clone size: NA
CDR3 DNA: TGTGCCAGCAGCGTGACAGGGGGAGGGGAGACCCAGTACTTC
CDR3 protein: CASSVTGGGETQYF

V gene: TRBV28
J gene: TRBJ1-1
D gene: TRBD1
clone size: NA
CDR3 DNA: TGTGCCAGCAGTTTGGGAGGGGGCTTTGAAGCTTTCTTT
CDR3 protein: CASSLGGGFEAFF

V gene: TRBV27
J gene: TRBJ1-6
D gene: NA
clone size: NA
CDR3 DNA: TGTGCCAGCAGTTTTGTAGGACAAAATAATTCACCCCTCCACTTT
CDR3 protein: CASSFVGQNNSPLHF

V gene: TRBV7-8
J gene: TRBJ2-6
D gene: TRBD1
clone size: NA
CDR3 DNA: TGTGCCAGCGGGGACAGTCCCGACGTCCTGACTTTC
CDR3 protein: CASGDSPDVLTF

V gene: TRBV10-2
J gene: TRBJ2-7
D gene: NA
clone size: NA
CDR3 DNA: TGCGCCAGCAGAGACGGACCGGGGAAAGAGCAGTACTTC
CDR3 protein: CASRDGPGKEQYF